Listed here is a single T cell receptor beta chain. Participants were placed into cohorts based on the clinical history they reported. V shed 3 bases and J shed 6 bases, with 11 bases lying between them. There are 13 residues in the CDR3. Germline lookup yields CDR1 MNHEY and CDR2 SMNVEV (reference sequence). This entry belongs to a study of blood T cell repertoires in COVID-19. Whole-study context: Samples taken during acute and convalescent COVID-19 were collected in the United States, Italy and Spain. T cells, B-cell-depleted T cells, or PBMCs supplied cDNA or gDNA.

Authors' analysis steps: Amplification from reference gene primers served as the basis for estimated nucleated cell counts. Measured with immunoSEQ multiplex PCR; TCRdb has only the in-frame clones, and not every one. V and J calls and clone size are given by that table; D and trimming were obtained from the DNA. The top ten clones hold 0.95% to 1.5% of a sample with 150,000 to 200,000 clones, about 90% of them seen once. The receptor was isolated from a human donor with acute COVID-19. The donor label of this sample is uncertain. The genes are TRBV27 and TRBJ1-2, with D possibly being TRBD1 (6 bases). The source material was PBMCs or T cells enriched from blood (not recorded which). The CDR3 nucleotides read TGTGCCAGCAGTTTTTCAGGGGACAATGGCTACACCTTC. Protein: CASSFSGDNGYTF.